What follows describes a single T cell receptor (beta chain). Authors' processing steps: Using reference gene primer amplification, nucleated cell counts were estimated. Method: immunoSEQ multiplex PCR; TCRdb's copy keeps in-frame clones and lacks some. That table furnishes V, J and clone size, whereas the DNA furnished D and trimming. The table shows 150,000 to 200,000 clones, with roughly 80% occurring only once. These data belong to a study of blood T cell repertoires in COVID-19. Study information: There were acute and convalescent COVID-19 samples, and they came from the United States, Italy and Spain. The cDNA or gDNA used as material had been derived from T cells, B-cell-depleted T cells, or PBMCs.

The sample taken for sequencing was peripheral blood. The sequence was obtained from a woman aged 80 or over with acute or convalescent COVID-19.

CDR3 sequence: CASSLTSRAGYTF. The CDR3 DNA reads TGTGCCAGCAGTTTAACCTCGAGGGCTGGCTACACCTTC. The J gene is TRBJ1-2, the V gene TRBV27; D ambiguous. Trimming removed 2 bases from V and 7 bases from J, with 11 bases in between. Germline V gene sequence: CDR1 MNHEY, CDR2 SMNVEV (reference sequence). The CDR3 has 13 amino acids.